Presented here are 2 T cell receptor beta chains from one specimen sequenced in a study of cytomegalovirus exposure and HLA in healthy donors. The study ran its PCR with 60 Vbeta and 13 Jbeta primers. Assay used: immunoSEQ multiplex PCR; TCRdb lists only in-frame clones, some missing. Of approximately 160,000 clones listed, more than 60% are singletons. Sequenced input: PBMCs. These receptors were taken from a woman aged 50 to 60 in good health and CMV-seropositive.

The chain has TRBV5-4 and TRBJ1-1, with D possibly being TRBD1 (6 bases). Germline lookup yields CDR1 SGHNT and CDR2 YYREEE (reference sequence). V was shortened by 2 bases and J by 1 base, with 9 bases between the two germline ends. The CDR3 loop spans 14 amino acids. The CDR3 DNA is TGTGCCAGCAGCTTCCGGGACAAGAACACTGAAGCTTTCTTT. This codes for CASSFRDKNTEAFF.

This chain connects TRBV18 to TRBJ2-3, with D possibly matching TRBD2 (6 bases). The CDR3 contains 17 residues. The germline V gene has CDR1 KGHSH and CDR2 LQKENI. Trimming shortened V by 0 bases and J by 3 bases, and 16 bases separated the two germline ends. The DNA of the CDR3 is TGTGCCAGCTCACCACCCCGCGGGGAGCCAGGGACAGATACGCAGTATTTT. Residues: CASSPPRGEPGTDTQYF.